The text below deals with one T cell receptor (beta chain). There is no known antigen for this receptor. Per-nucleotide qualities are absent, and no much larger clonotype sits a single base away. These data come from a study of post-analysis software for immune sequencing data (dated by TCRdb to between 2015 and 2016). With respect to the entire study: Recorded disease courses included relapsing-remitting, secondary progressive and progressive-relapsing multiple sclerosis, with some patients lacking subtype annotation. The multiple sclerosis patient repertoires were compared with approximately 11 previously published healthy control repertoires from donors aged roughly 6 to 25 years. A subset of samples was prepared in parallel using single-end sample barcoding, then pooled and co-amplified after Illumina adapter ligation.

To demonstrate the VDJtools post-analysis software, the study profiled TCR beta repertoires from the peripheral blood of about a dozen young patients with multiple sclerosis. The multiple sclerosis patients were children and adolescents between roughly 6 and 16 years of age. The study at large found these results: The control group was slightly older than the multiple sclerosis patient group. Direct clustering with F measure showed strong co-clustering of samples prepared in the same batch, prompting a batch-effect correction. Significantly higher frequencies in patients than in controls were found for a handful of TRBV segments, including TRBV5-6, TRBV5-1 and TRBV20-1. Normalized Chao1 diversity was significantly lower in multiple sclerosis patients than controls, suggesting substantial peripheral T-cell clonal expansion.

The library was produced with PCR. Instrument used: Illumina HiSeq 2500. To reduce PCR and sequencing biases, unique molecular identifiers were built into the TCR beta cDNA libraries. Per 1 to 10 million input T cells, approximately 500,000 cDNA molecules were obtained, such that each molecule approximated one T cell. The patient libraries were prepared and sequenced with the same protocol used for the earlier healthy control dataset. Within a given batch, samples were prepared together, multiplexed and sequenced on the same HiSeq lane. As for how the authors treated the data: Raw barcoded reads were processed with MIGEC, discarding single-read molecular identifier groups before consensus assembly and CDR3 extraction. VDJtools was used for post-analysis of the clonotype tables, with diversity normalized by down-sampling every dataset to the smallest sample size. In repertoire overlap clustering, CDR3 amino acid sequences, but not nucleotide sequences, were matched to correct batch-related cross-sample contamination. In TCRdb, the public reads were trimmed at Q25 with fastp and aligned with MiXCR, with productive beta chains retained. Rows merge per CDR3 protein into single entries with the most common DNA and genes. These V and J calls rely on TCRdb rather than the paper's analysis. A total of more than 500,000 distinct CDR3 sequences appear in this sample, around a third of them only once. The ten most abundant clones make up around 5.9% of the sample.

Compared with germline, V lacks 0 bases and J lacks 2 bases; bases without a gene match: 4. The CDR1 and CDR2 encoded by the germline V gene are MGHRA and YSYEKL. The cysteine opens and the phenylalanine closes a CDR3 of 16 amino acids. Only the CDR3 portion is preserved as DNA: 48 bases, with reading frame beginning at the first base. Sequencing was done on a sample of blood. This TCR was recovered from a girl aged 2 to 17 with multiple sclerosis. Recombination connected TRBV4-1 to TRBJ2-5, with TRBD2 identical over 9 junction bases. The encoded CDR3 is CASSQDRLAGQETQYF. In nucleotide form, the sequence is TGCGCCAGCAGCCAAGATCGCCTAGCGGGACAAGAGACCCAGTACTTC.